The rows below give T cell receptor beta chains drawn from one sample of a study of T cell responses to AZD1222 COVID-19 vaccine. The assay was immunoSEQ multiplex PCR, and TCRdb's table has in-frame clones only and misses some. The data hold about 120,000 clones, with roughly nine tenths observed a single time. The starting material was peripheral blood, obtained on day 0 of AZD1222 vaccination. These receptors all come from an adult in good health. Each CDR3 is given with its conserved first and last residue. The order of the fields is J gene, V gene, CDR3 protein.

TRBJ1-1	TRBV5-5	CASSLRGRENTEAFF
TRBJ1-1	TRBV2	CASSEVGGSEAFF
TRBJ1-1	TRBV9	CASSPYKRKNTEAFF
TRBJ1-1	TRBV6-5	CASTGKVNTEAFF
TRBJ1-2	TRBV6-5	CASSSARTGRWGYTF
TRBJ1-5	TRBV10-3	CAIKEGIDQPQHF
TRBJ1-6	TRBV27	CASSLSIWERNSPLHF
TRBJ2-1	TRBV9	CASSVRLGIDNEQFF
TRBJ2-2	TRBV29-1	CSVGPYTGELFF
TRBJ2-5	TRBV6-5	CASGNSQETQYF
TRBJ1-5	TRBV3-1/TRBV3-2	CASSQSPGSWGRRQPQHF
TRBJ1-1	TRBV19	CASSLMTGGARGTEAFF
TRBJ2-1	TRBV19	CASRLWGDYNEQFF
TRBJ1-2	TRBV10-3	CAISGGTSLGYTF
TRBJ2-1	TRBV6-1	CASSERAGGLWEQFF
TRBJ1-2	TRBV6-5	CASSYQLGPLDGYTF
TRBJ2-1	TRBV6-5	CATWLGEQFF
TRBJ1-2	TRBV29-1	CSVEAQHGYTF
TRBJ1-3	TRBV2	CASRPTGGSGNTIYF
TRBJ2-7	TRBV25-1	CASSATGLYEQYF
TRBJ1-2	TRBV4-1	CASSQADDRVYGYTF
TRBJ2-3	TRBV2	CASRLAGRTDTQYF
TRBJ2-7	TRBV7-2	CASSLVSLAYSYEQYF
TRBJ2-2	TRBV7-2	CASSLREGHTGELFF
TRBJ1-1	TRBV4-1	CASSHPPTAVNTEAFF
TRBJ1-2	TRBV6-4	CASSEGVAYGYTF
TRBJ2-1	TRBV4-2	CASSQEVPGEQFF
TRBJ1-1	TRBV4-2	CASSQVGRESGTEAFF
TRBJ2-3	TRBV9	CASSSITGDHTQYF
TRBJ1-1	TRBV25-1	CASTGPTNTEAFF
TRBJ1-2	TRBV7-9	CASSLEQGANGYTF
TRBJ1-3	TRBV5-1	CASRPIGGQGGNTIYF
TRBJ2-4	TRBV5-6	CASTLRVAKNIQYF
TRBJ1-3	TRBV19	CASSNQGMSGNTIYF
TRBJ1-1	TRBV6-1	CASSEDRGRGTEAFF
TRBJ1-4	TRBV3-1/TRBV3-2	CASSPAGTGGEKLFF
TRBJ1-1	TRBV7-2	CASSRSMNTEAFF
TRBJ1-2	TRBV6-4	CASSDSGGIHYGYTF
TRBJ2-3	TRBV3-1/TRBV3-2	CASSQENGPTQYF
TRBJ2-3	TRBV5-1	CASSLATDTQYF
TRBJ2-1	TRBV24-1	CATSDSGRGLNEQFF
TRBJ2-1	TRBV18	CASLHRAQGVEVNEQFF
TRBJ1-2	TRBV11-2	CASSAGGGGGYTF
TRBJ2-7	TRBV7-8	CASSSPGPSGNRYEQYF
TRBJ2-1	TRBV27	CASSPWAGGGWNEQFF
TRBJ2-7	TRBV14	CASSFTGGATEQYF